These 6 T cell receptor beta chains were sequenced from one sample in a study of response to subunit inactivated influenza vaccine. TCRdb itself ran the RT-PCR reads through MiXCR, one entry per CDR3 protein. The sample lists around 760,000 distinct CDR3 sequences, 14% seen once, with approximately 7% in the top ten. The sample in question was PBMCs from blood, obtained about 14 days before vaccination. The receptors were gathered from a man over 45 who received an inactivated influenza vaccine.

This chain connects TRBV11-2 to TRBJ1-5, with D perhaps TRBD1 (5 bases). Germline V gene sequence: CDR1 SGHAT, CDR2 FQNNGV. The CDR3 runs 15 residues. Trimming took off 0 bases at V and 4 bases at J, with 10 bases between the two ends. In DNA form, the CDR3 reads TGTGCCAGCAGCTTAGATCGCTGGGGGAATCAGCCCCAGCATTTT. Its translation: CASSLDRWGNQPQHF.

This chain connects TRBV5-1 to TRBJ2-1; TRBD2 might be the D (5 bases). Trimming took off 0 bases at V and 5 bases at J, with 12 bases between the two ends. Per germline, CDR1 SGHRS and CDR2 YFSETQ. CDR3 length: 15 residues. CDR3 sequence reads: CASSLVDWLDNEQFF. In DNA form, the CDR3 reads TGCGCCAGCAGCTTGGTGGACTGGTTAGACAATGAGCAGTTCTTC.

This clonotype was seen only a few times. The gene calls are TRBV14 and TRBJ2-5; D uncertain. There are 13 residues in the CDR3. V was trimmed by 4 bases and J by 5 bases, leaving 11 bases between them. The V gene's germline CDR1 is SGHDN and CDR2 FVKESK. The CDR3 is CASSPHTLETQYF. The DNA for the CDR3 is TGTGCCAGCAGCCCCCACACCTTGGAGACCCAGTACTTC.

This clonotype appeared many times. The chain couples TRBV6-5 to TRBJ1-4, with 9 bases matching TRBD1. Germline V CDR1 and CDR2: MNHEY, SVGAGI. The CDR3 contains 14 residues. Trimming at V came to 4 bases and at J to 10 bases, leaving 7 bases not matched to a gene. The CDR3 protein is CASSSNRGRGKLFF. The CDR3 DNA follows: TGTGCCAGCAGTTCGAACAGGGGGCGAGGAAAACTGTTTTTT.

This clonotype was counted a single time. The J gene is TRBJ2-1, the V gene TRBV15, with 8 nucleotides matching TRBD2. The CDR3 is 19 amino acids. Germline values: CDR1 LNHNV, CDR2 YYDKDF (reference sequence). V was clipped by 0 bases and J by 0 bases; unmatched bases: 10. DNA of the CDR3: TGTGCCACCAGCAGAGATCTTGCGGGGGGCCTAAGCTCCTACAATGAGCAGTTCTTC. Translation gives CATSRDLAGGLSSYNEQFF. Variable domain in full (rest from reference TRBV15 and TRBJ2-1): DAMVIQNPRYQVTQFGKPVTLSCSQTLNHNVMYWYQQKSSQAPKLLFHYYDKDFNNEADTPDNFQSRRPNTSFCFLDIRSPGLGDTAMYLCATSRDLAGGLSSYNEQFFGPGTRLTVL.

The chain has TRBV7-2 and TRBJ2-7; D gene unclear. Deletions cut 5 bases from V and 2 bases from J, with 10 bases between. Germline-derived CDR1 and CDR2 are SGHTA and FQGNSA. The CDR3 has 13 amino acids. CDR3 residues: CASSHSQTYEQYF. CDR3 nucleotides: TGTGCCAGCAGCCATAGCCAAACCTACGAGCAGTACTTC.